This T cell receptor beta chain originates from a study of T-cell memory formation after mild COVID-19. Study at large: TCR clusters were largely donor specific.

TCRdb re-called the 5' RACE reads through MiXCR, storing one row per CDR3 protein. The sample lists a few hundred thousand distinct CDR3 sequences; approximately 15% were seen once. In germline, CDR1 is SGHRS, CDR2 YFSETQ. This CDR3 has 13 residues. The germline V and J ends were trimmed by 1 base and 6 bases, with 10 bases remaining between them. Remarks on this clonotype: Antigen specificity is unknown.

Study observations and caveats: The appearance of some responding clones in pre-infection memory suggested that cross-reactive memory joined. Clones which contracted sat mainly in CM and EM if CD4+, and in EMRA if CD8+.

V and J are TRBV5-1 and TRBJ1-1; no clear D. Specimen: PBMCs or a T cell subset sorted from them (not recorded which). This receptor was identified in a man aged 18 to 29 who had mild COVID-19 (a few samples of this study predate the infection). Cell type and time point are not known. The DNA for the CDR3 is TGCGCCAGCAGCTTGTGGTCCGGATCTGAAGCTTTCTTT. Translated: CASSLWSGSEAFF.